Following are 2 T cell receptor beta chains from one sample sequenced in a study of blood T cell repertoires in COVID-19. The assay was immunoSEQ multiplex PCR, and TCRdb's table has in-frame clones only and misses some. The sample shows about 400,000 clones, more than 85% of them seen only once. The sequenced material came from peripheral blood. The receptor set was obtained from a woman under 40 with acute or convalescent COVID-19.

The CDR3 bases are TGCGCCAGCAGGACCCCGGACAGGGCCTACAATGAGCAGTTCTTC. It encodes CASRTPDRAYNEQFF. The chain couples TRBV10-1 to TRBJ2-1; 8 nucleotides match TRBD1. V lost 6 bases, J lost 2 bases, and 6 bases stayed unmatched. Germline loops: CDR1 WNHNN, CDR2 SYGVQD (reference sequence). The CDR3 totals 15 residues.

The chain joins TRBV6-5 to TRBJ1-2; 10 nucleotides match TRBD1. The trim removed 5 bases at V and 4 bases at J, leaving 4 bases unmatched. This CDR3 has 14 residues. Germline CDR1 and CDR2: MNHEY and SVGAGI. The CDR3 bases are TGTGCCAGCAGTAGACAGGGGGCTTTCTATGGCTACACCTTC. Amino acids: CASSRQGAFYGYTF.